Reported below is one T cell receptor beta chain. CDR3 size: 16 residues. Germline CDR1 is MNHEY and CDR2 is SVGAGI. The V segment lost 0 bases and the J segment 7 bases; nucleotides outside the gene matches: 6. The data stem from a study of blood T cell repertoires in COVID-19. About the study: Spain, Italy and the United States supplied samples that represented acute and convalescent COVID-19. PBMCs, B-cell-depleted T cells, or T cells were the source of the cDNA or gDNA that made up the material.

Per the authors' pipeline: Amplification of reference gene primers provided the estimated nucleated cell counts. Some clones are missing from TCRdb's copy, which holds only in-frame ones; the method was immunoSEQ multiplex PCR. V and J calls and clone size are as listed in that table; D and trimming were resolved from the DNA. The top ten hold around 4% of the sample, which has 95,000 to 150,000 clones, about 84% seen once. Sequenced material: peripheral blood. The TCR originated in a man between 60 and 75 years old with acute or convalescent COVID-19. This sequence joins TRBV6-5 and TRBJ2-3, with 11 bases identical to TRBD2. The CDR3 DNA follows: TGTGCCAGCAGTTACTCCCTAGCGGGAGGCGAAAATACGCAGTATTTT. Protein product: CASSYSLAGGENTQYF.